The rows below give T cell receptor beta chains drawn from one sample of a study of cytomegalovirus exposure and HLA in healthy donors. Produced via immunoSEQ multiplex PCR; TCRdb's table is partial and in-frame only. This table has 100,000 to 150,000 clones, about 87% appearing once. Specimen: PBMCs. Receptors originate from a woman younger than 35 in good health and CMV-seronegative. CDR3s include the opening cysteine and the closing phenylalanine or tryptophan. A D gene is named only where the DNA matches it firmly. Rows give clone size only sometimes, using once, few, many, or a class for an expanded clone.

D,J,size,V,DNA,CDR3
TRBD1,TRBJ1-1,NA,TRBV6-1,TGTGCCAGCAGGGACAGGGGTTTAACTGAAGCTTTCTTT,CASRDRGLTEAFF
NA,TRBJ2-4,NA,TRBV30,TGTGCCTGGAGTGCACTAAATAGCGGAGCCAACATTCAGTACTTC,CAWSALNSGANIQYF
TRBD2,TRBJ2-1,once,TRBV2,TGTGCCAGCAGTGACATAGCGGGGGGGCAGGGTGAGCAGTTCTTC,CASSDIAGGQGEQFF
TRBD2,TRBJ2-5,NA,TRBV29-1,TGCAGCGTTGGGACTAGCGGGAGGGCCGGGGAGACCCAGTACTTC,CSVGTSGRAGETQYF
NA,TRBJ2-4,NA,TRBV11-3,TGTGCCAGCAGCTTAGATCCTTCGTTAGCCAAAAACATTCAGTACTTC,CASSLDPSLAKNIQYF
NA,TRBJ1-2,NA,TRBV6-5,TGTGCCAGCAGTTGGCAGGTGGATGACTATGGCTACACCTTC,CASSWQVDDYGYTF
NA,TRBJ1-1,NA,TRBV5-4,TGTGCCAGCAGCTACGGGGGGGAGTTGATCACTGAAGCTTTCTTT,CASSYGGELITEAFF
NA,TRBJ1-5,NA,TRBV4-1,TGCGCCAGCAGCCAGGAGTTCTCCCTAGTGGAGCATTTT,CASSQEFSLVEHF
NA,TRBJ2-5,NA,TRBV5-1,TGCGCCAGCAGCCCTCTTCGTGAGACCCAGTACTTC,CASSPLRETQYF
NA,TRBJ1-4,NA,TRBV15,TGTGCCACCAGCAGAGATCAGGCAACTAATGAAAAACTGTTTTTT,CATSRDQATNEKLFF
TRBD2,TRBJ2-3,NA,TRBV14,TGTGCCAGCAGCCAAGATTGGGGCCGGGTGACTAGCGGGAGTTTGGATACGCAGTATTTT,CASSQDWGRVTSGSLDTQYF
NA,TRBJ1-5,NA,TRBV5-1,TGCGCCAGCAGCAGGGGCGATAGCAATCAGCCCCAGCATTTT,CASSRGDSNQPQHF
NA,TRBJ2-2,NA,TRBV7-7,TGTGCCAGCAGCCTAGCCCAGGACACCGGGGAGCTGTTTTTT,CASSLAQDTGELFF
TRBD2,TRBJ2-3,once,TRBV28,TGTGCCAGCAGTGGGACTATCGTGGATACGCAGTATTTT,CASSGTIVDTQYF
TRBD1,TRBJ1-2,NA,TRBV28,TGTGCCAGCAGTGACCGGGACAGGAGTCACTATGGCTACACCTTC,CASSDRDRSHYGYTF
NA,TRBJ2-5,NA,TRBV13,TGTGCCAGCAGCCAGAGGGCCGGGACTCAAGAGACCCAGTACTTC,CASSQRAGTQETQYF
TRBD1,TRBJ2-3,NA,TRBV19,TGTGCCAGTAGTATCGACAGGGGCCGAAGTAGCACAGATACGCAGTATTTT,CASSIDRGRSSTDTQYF
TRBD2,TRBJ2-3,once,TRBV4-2,TGTGCCAGCAGCCAAGGTAATAGCGGGAGGACAGATACGCAGTATTTT,CASSQGNSGRTDTQYF
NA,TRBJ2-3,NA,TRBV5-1,TGCGCCAGCAGCTTGGCCGGACAGAACACAGATACGCAGTATTTT,CASSLAGQNTDTQYF
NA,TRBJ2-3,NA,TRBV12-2,TGTGCAAGTCGCTTAGAGGCCGGGTCCGGGACTAGCACAGATACGCAGTATTTT,CASRLEAGSGTSTDTQYF
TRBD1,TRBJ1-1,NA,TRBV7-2,TGTGCCAGCAGCACTAGACAGGGTAACACTGAAGCTTTCTTT,CASSTRQGNTEAFF
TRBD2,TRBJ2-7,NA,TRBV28,TGTGCCAGCAGTTTAGGGTTCATCGGGGGGATTGTCTACGAGCAGTACTTC,CASSLGFIGGIVYEQYF
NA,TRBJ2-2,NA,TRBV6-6,TGTGCCAGCAGTTACTCGAGCACCGGGGAGCTGTTTTTT,CASSYSSTGELFF
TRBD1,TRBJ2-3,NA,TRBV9,TGTGCCAGCAGCGTAGAGACCGGGACAGAACGTCCAGCCACAGATACGCAGTATTTT,CASSVETGTERPATDTQYF
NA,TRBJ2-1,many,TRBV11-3,TGTGCCAGCAGCTTAGATCTTAGCGGATCCTACAATGAGCAGTTCTTC,CASSLDLSGSYNEQFF
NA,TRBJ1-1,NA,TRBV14,TGTGCCAGCAGCCATGACGGCAGGGGCACTGAAGCTTTCTTT,CASSHDGRGTEAFF
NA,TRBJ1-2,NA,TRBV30,TGTGCCTGGAAACCTAGAGCTTCGTCCCACTATGGCTACACCTTC,CAWKPRASSHYGYTF
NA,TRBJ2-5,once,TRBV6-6,TGTGCCAGCAGCCGAAGGAGTGAAGTAGAGACCCAGTACTTC,CASSRRSEVETQYF
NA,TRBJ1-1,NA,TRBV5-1,TGCGCCAGCAGCTTGGGGCAGGGAGGGTTCACTGAAGCTTTCTTT,CASSLGQGGFTEAFF
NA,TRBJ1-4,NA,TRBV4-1,TGCGCCAGCAGCCAAGAAGACACAATAGCAACTAATGAAAAACTGTTTTTT,CASSQEDTIATNEKLFF
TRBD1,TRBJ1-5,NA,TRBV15,TGTGCCACCACCGACAGGGATAGGTTTCAGCCCCAGCATTTT,CATTDRDRFQPQHF
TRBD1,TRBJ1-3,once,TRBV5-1,TGCGCCAGCAGCTTGAGGGTACAGGGGGCCGGAAACACCATATATTTT,CASSLRVQGAGNTIYF